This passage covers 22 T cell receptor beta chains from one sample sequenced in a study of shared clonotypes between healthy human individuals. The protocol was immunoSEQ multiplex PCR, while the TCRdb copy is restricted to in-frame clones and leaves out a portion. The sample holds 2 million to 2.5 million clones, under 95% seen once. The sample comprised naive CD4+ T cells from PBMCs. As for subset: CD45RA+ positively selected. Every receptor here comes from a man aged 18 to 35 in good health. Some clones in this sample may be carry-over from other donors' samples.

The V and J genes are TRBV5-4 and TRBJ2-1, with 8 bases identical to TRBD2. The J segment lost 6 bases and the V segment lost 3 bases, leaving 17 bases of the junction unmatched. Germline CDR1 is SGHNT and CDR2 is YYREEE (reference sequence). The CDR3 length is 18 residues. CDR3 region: CASSYGPGTSAGPNEQFF. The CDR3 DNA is TGTGCCAGCAGCTACGGTCCCGGGACTAGTGCGGGCCCCAATGAGCAGTTCTTC.

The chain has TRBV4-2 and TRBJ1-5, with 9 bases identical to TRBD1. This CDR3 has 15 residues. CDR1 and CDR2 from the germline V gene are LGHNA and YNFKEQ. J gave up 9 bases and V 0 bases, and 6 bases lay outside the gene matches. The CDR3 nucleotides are TGTGCCAGCAGCCAAGAAACAGGGGGCCGTCGGCCCCAGCATTTT. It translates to CASSQETGGRRPQHF.

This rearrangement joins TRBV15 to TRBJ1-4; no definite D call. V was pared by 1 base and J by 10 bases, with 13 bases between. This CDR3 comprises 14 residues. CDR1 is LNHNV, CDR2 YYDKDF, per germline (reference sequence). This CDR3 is CATSRGPSRGKLFF. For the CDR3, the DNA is TGTGCCACCAGCAGAGGCCCATCACGGGGAAAACTGTTTTTT.

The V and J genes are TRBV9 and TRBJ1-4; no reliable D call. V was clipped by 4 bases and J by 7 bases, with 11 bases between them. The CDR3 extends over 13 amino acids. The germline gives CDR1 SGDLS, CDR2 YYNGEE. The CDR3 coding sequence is TGTGCCAGCAGCCCCGGGATCTCTGAAAAACTGTTTTTT. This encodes CASSPGISEKLFF. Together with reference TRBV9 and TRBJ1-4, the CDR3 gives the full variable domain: DSGVTQTPKHLITATGQRVTLRCSPRSGDLSVYWYQQSLDQGLQFLIQYYNGEERAKGNILERFSAQQFPDLHSELNLSSLELGDSALYFCASSPGISEKLFFGSGTQLSVL.

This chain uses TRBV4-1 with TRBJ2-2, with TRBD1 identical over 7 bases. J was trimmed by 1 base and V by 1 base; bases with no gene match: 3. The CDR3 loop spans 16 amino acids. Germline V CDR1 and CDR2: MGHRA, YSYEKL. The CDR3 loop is CASSQGNRGNTGELFF. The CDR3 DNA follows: TGCGCCAGCAGCCAAGGGAACAGGGGGAACACCGGGGAGCTGTTTTTT.

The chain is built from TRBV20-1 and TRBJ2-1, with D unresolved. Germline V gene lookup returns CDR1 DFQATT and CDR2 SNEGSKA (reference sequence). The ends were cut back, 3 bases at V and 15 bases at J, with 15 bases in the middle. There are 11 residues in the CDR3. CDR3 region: CSARNHNVGFF. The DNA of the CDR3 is TGCAGTGCTAGGAACCACAATGTGGGGTTCTTC.

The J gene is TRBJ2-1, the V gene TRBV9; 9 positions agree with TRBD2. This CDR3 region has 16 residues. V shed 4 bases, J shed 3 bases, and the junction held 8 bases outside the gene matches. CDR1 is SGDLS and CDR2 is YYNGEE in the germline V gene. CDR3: CASSSLAGAGYNEQFF. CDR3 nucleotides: TGTGCCAGCAGCTCGTTAGCGGGAGCTGGCTACAATGAGCAGTTCTTC.

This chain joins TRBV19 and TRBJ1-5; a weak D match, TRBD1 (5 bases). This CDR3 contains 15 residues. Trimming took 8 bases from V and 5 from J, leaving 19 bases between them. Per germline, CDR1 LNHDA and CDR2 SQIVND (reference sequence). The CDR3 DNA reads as TGTGCCAGTGATCGCGTAGGGGCAGGGCATCAGCCCCAGCATTTT. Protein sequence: CASDRVGAGHQPQHF.

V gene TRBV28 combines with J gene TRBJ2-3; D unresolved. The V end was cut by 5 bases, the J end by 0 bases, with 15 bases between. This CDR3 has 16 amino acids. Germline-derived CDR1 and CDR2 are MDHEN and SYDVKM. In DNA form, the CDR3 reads TGTGCCAGCAGTGGACGACAAGCAGAGAGCACAGATACGCAGTATTTT. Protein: CASSGRQAESTDTQYF.

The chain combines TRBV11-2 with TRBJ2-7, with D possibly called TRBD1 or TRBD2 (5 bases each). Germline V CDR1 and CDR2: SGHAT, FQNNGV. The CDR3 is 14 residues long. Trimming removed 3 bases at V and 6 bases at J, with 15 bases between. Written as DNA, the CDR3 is TGTGCCAGCAGCTTGGGACCGTCGAGGGGCGAGCAGTACTTC. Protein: CASSLGPSRGEQYF.

The CDR3 loop is CASSAYRGVIVTEAFF. The DNA of the CDR3 is TGTGCCAGCAGCGCCTACCGGGGGGTGATCGTCACTGAAGCTTTCTTT. The chain combines TRBV7-2 with TRBJ1-1, with a tentative D call TRBD1 (5 bases). This CDR3 has 16 amino acids. Germline V gene lookup returns CDR1 SGHTA and CDR2 FQGNSA. V was cut by 5 bases and J by 4 bases, with 20 bases left in between.

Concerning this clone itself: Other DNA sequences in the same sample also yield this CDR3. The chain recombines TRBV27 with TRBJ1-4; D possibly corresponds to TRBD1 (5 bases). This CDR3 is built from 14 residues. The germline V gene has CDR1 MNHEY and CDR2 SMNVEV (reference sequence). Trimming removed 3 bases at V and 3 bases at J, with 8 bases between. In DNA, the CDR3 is TGTGCCAGCAGTTTGCAGGGCTCTAATGAAAAACTGTTTTTT. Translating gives CASSLQGSNEKLFF.

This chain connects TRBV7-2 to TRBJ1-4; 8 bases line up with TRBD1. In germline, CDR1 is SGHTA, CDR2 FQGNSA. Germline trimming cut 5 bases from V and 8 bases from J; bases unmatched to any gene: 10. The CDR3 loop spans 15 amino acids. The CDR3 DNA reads TGTGCCAGCAGCGCCCAGACAGGGGTTGGGGAAAAACTGTTTTTT. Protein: CASSAQTGVGEKLFF.

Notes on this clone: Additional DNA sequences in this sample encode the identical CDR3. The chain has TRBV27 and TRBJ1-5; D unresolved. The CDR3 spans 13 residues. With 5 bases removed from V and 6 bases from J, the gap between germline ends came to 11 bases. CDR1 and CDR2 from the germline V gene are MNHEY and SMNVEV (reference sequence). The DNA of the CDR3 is TGTGCCAGCAGTCCCCGCGGTGGTCAGCCCCAGCATTTT. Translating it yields CASSPRGGQPQHF.

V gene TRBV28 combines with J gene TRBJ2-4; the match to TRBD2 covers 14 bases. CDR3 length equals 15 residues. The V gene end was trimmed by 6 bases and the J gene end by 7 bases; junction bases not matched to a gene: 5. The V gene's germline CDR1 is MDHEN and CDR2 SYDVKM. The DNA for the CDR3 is TGTGCCAGCAGCCTGGGACTAGCGGGAGCGAACATTCAGTACTTC. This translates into CASSLGLAGANIQYF.

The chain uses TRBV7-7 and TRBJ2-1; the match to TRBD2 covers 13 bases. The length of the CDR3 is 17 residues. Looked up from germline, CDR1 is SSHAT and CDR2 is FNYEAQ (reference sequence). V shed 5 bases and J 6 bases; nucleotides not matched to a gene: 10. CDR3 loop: CASSPGPGTSGTNEQFF. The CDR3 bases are TGTGCCAGCAGCCCCGGTCCCGGGACTAGCGGGACCAATGAGCAGTTCTTC.

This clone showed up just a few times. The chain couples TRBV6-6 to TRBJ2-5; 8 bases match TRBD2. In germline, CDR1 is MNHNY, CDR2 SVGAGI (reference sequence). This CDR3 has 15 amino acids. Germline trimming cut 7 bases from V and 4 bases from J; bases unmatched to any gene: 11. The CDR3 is CASTQKGLEIETQYF. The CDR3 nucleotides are TGTGCCAGCACCCAGAAGGGACTAGAGATAGAGACCCAGTACTTC.

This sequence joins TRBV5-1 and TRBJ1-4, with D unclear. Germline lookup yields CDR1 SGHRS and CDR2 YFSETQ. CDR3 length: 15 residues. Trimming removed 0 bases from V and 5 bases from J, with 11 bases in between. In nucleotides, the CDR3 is TGCGCCAGCAGCTTGGGAGGCAGCGAGAATGAAAAACTGTTTTTT. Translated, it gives CASSLGGSENEKLFF.

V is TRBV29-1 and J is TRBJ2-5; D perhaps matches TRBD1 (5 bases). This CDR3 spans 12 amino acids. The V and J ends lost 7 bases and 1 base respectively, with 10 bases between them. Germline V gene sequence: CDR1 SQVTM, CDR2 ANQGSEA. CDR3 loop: CSARTPQETQYF. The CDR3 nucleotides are TGCAGCGCACGGACACCCCAAGAGACCCAGTACTTC.

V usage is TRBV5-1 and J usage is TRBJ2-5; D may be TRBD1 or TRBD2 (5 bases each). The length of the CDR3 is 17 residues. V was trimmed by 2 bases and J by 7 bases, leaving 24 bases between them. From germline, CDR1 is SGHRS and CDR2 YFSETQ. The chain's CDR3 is CASSFSQGEGRRGTQYF. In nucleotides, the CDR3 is TGCGCCAGCAGCTTTTCCCAAGGTGAGGGGCGAAGAGGGACCCAGTACTTC.

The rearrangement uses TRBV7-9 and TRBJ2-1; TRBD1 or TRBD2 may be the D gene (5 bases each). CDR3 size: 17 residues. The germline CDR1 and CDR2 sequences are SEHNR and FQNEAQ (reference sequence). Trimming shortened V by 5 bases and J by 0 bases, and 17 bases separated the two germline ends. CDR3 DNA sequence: TGTGCCAGCAGCCTCAAGCCCTGGGGGAGCTCCTACAATGAGCAGTTCTTC. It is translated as CASSLKPWGSSYNEQFF.

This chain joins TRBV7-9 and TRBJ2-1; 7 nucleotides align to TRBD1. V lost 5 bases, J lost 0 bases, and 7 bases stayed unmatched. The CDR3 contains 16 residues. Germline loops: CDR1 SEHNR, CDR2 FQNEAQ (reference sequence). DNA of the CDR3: TGTGCCAGCAGCCCATGGGGACAGAGCTCCTACAATGAGCAGTTCTTC. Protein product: CASSPWGQSSYNEQFF.